This record concerns one T cell receptor (beta chain) sequence. Its antigen is not known. The data were obtained in a study of shared clonotypes between healthy human individuals. Whole-study results and caveats: Clonotypes shared by all four donors outscored non-shared clonotypes in generation probability.

Across several immunoSEQ plates, the genomic DNA of each subset was split evenly. Sequenced by immunoSEQ multiplex PCR; TCRdb stores in-frame clones only, minus some. Of 2 million or so clones listed, over 85% are singletons. Per the germline V gene, CDR1 is MDHEN and CDR2 is SYDVKM. V was trimmed by 3 bases and J by 4 bases, leaving 13 bases between them. The CDR3 spans 15 residues. CD45RO negativity and positive selection for CCR7 defined naive CD8 cells, a population that excluded terminally differentiated effector memory CD45RA+ cells. Donors were healthy HIV-negative adults without recent acute infections or vaccinations.

This chain joins TRBV28 and TRBJ1-5; perhaps TRBD1 as D (5 bases). The source is a man aged 18 to 29 in good health. The sample was naive CD8+ T cells sorted from blood. The CDR3 here is CASSLEGFGNQPQHF. The CDR3 nucleotides read TGTGCCAGCAGTTTGGAGGGGTTTGGGAATCAGCCCCAGCATTTT.